This TCR beta chain is drawn from a study of cytomegalovirus exposure and HLA in healthy donors. Unrecorded immune exposures were likely, despite nominal health at sampling. It was with 60 Vbeta and 13 Jbeta primers that the PCR ran. Sequencing used immunoSEQ multiplex PCR; TCRdb keeps in-frame clones, though not all of them. The table lists about 230,000 clones, about 89% of them singletons, with around 1% in the top ten. Broader study findings: Based on reports, TCR beta sequences accurately predicted HLA-A and HLA-B alleles for most subjects. Common viral pathogens (according to a later analysis) appeared linked to several of the most significant clusters.

On this clone itself: Its antigen is as yet unknown.

This clonotype originated in a woman between 18 and 29 years old in good health and CMV-seronegative. Material: PBMCs.

CDR3 region: CVRSLVGDRAYSNQPQHF. The CDR3 DNA sequence: TGTGTCAGAAGCTTAGTCGGGGACAGAGCTTATAGCAATCAGCCCCAGCATTTT. The rearrangement links TRBV7-5 to TRBJ1-5; TRBD1 reflects the table's D call only, with no check against the DNA. TRBV7-5 is given as a pseudogene. The CDR3 is 18 amino acids.